These 13 T cell receptor beta chains came from one sample sequenced in a study of radiation and T cells in renal cell carcinoma. Time point specified: baseline pretreatment blood. The treatment denotes: 15 Gy SBRT to primary tumor, nephrectomy 4 weeks later. This table comes from immunoSEQ multiplex PCR, and its TCRdb copy is limited to in-frame clones, with some not included. The data show approximately 120,000 clones, roughly 80% seen once. Sequencing was performed on blood, taken from a patient whose treatment included radiotherapy and nephrectomy. Source of these receptors: a woman in her fifties or sixties with renal cell carcinoma.

The J gene is TRBJ1-1, the V gene TRBV7-9, with 7 bases that match TRBD1. The CDR3 is made up of 18 amino acids. The J segment lost 2 bases and the V segment lost 2 bases, leaving 14 bases of the junction unmatched. Germline V lookup: CDR1 SEHNR, CDR2 FQNEAQ (reference sequence). This chain's CDR3 is CASSLYRNMGTDNTEAFF. The CDR3 nucleotides are TGTGCCAGCAGCTTATATCGTAATATGGGGACAGATAACACTGAAGCTTTCTTT.

This clone has just one count. The CDR3 region has the DNA TGTGCCAGCAGCCTGCGAGGCGGGACAGGGGACACCGGGGAGCTGTTTTTT. It specifies CASSLRGGTGDTGELFF. The rearrangement joins TRBV28 to TRBJ2-2; 10 positions match TRBD1. V lost 6 bases to trimming and J lost 3 bases; unmatched junction nucleotides: 10. Germline CDR1 MDHEN, CDR2 SYDVKM. The CDR3 spans 17 residues.

A single count supports this clone. In nucleotides, the CDR3 is TGTGCCAGCAGTTACGGGGGACACCTTGGAAACACCATATATTTT. Translation: CASSYGGHLGNTIYF. The chain couples TRBV6-5 to TRBJ1-3, with a tentative D call TRBD1 (6 bases). The CDR3 contains 15 residues. The ends were cut back, 2 bases at V and 3 bases at J, with 11 bases in the middle. From germline, CDR1 is MNHEY and CDR2 SVGAGI.

The genes are TRBV5-8 and TRBJ1-4; TRBD1 matches at 7 bases. This CDR3 contains 14 residues. CDR1 is SGHTS, CDR2 YDEGEE, per germline. After removal of 4 bases from V and 7 bases from J, the junction contained 7 bases not matched to a gene. CDR3 amino acids: CASSTGQGGEKLFF. As DNA, the CDR3 is TGTGCCAGCAGCACGGGGCAGGGGGGTGAAAAACTGTTTTTT.

The chain recombines TRBV18 with TRBJ2-7; 9 bases line up with TRBD1. Germline V gives CDR1 KGHSH, CDR2 LQKENI. V shed 3 bases and J 5 bases; nucleotides not matched to a gene: 5. This CDR3 contains 14 residues. The CDR3 is CASSPGTGPHEQYF. The CDR3 coding sequence is TGTGCCAGCTCACCCGGGACAGGGCCCCACGAGCAGTACTTC.

The chain joins TRBV2 to TRBJ1-5; D may be TRBD1 (5 bases). The CDR3 spans 14 residues. Germline values: CDR1 SNHLY, CDR2 FYNNEI. With 4 bases removed from V and 3 bases from J, the gap between germline ends came to 10 bases. CDR3 in DNA: TGTGCCAGCAGTGCGTCAGGGCACAATCAGCCCCAGCATTTT. It translates to CASSASGHNQPQHF.

This sequence joins TRBV15 and TRBJ2-1; 9 bases are shared with TRBD2. Looked up from germline, CDR1 is LNHNV and CDR2 is YYDKDF (reference sequence). This CDR3 region has 17 residues. V was pared by 0 bases and J by 8 bases, with 11 bases of the junction left unmatched. The CDR3 coding sequence is TGTGCCACCAGCAGAGATTTAGATAGCGGGAGAACGGATGAGCAGTTCTTC. It yields the protein CATSRDLDSGRTDEQFF.

The table lists this clone with a count of one. The chain is built from TRBV6-1 and TRBJ2-3, with D tentatively TRBD1 (5 bases). The CDR3 totals 15 residues. Germline CDR1 and CDR2: MNHNS and SASEGT. V was pared by 7 bases and J by 2 bases, with 16 bases between. This CDR3 is CASTQTDLNTDTQYF. CDR3 nucleotide sequence: TGTGCCAGCACACAGACAGACCTAAACACAGATACGCAGTATTTT.

This clone was seen more than once but under ten times. The gene calls are TRBV13 and TRBJ2-7; D uncertain. V was shortened by 0 bases and J by 7 bases, with 13 bases between the two germline ends. Germline V gene lookup returns CDR1 PRHDT and CDR2 FYEKMQ (reference sequence). The CDR3 contains 14 residues. The CDR3 protein is CASSLGGPLREQYF. The CDR3 DNA sequence: TGTGCCAGCAGCTTAGGCGGCCCCCTAAGAGAGCAGTACTTC.

This clone has a handful of counts. The chain joins TRBV6-1 to TRBJ1-5; 9 bases match TRBD1. Unmatched junction bases numbered 6, after V lost 6 bases and J lost 3 bases. Germline values: CDR1 MNHNS, CDR2 SASEGT. This CDR3 spans 15 amino acids. The CDR3 nucleotides are TGTGCCAGCAGCCCCGGGACAGGGCTCAATCAGCCCCAGCATTTT. Its protein product is CASSPGTGLNQPQHF.

The count of this clone is one. The chain has TRBV6-6 and TRBJ2-7, with unresolved D. The CDR3 is made up of 12 amino acids. CDR1 MNHNY and CDR2 SVGAGI come from the germline V gene (reference sequence). Trimming took off 4 bases at V and 7 bases at J, with 11 bases between the two ends. CDR3 coding DNA: TGTGCCAGCAGTTCCAGGAAAGGGGAGCAGTACTTC. Protein product: CASSSRKGEQYF.

The rearrangement links TRBV28 to TRBJ2-3; D may match TRBD1 or TRBD2 (5 bases each). The CDR3 runs to 15 residues. V lost 3 bases, J lost 3 bases, and 13 bases lay in between. Germline CDR1 MDHEN, CDR2 SYDVKM. CDR3 nucleotide sequence: TGTGCCAGCAGTTTCGTGATGAGGGGAACAGATACGCAGTATTTT. Amino acids: CASSFVMRGTDTQYF.

The chain uses TRBV6-5 and TRBJ2-3, with TRBD1 matching over 7 bases. CDR1 is MNHEY and CDR2 is SVGAGI in the germline V gene. The CDR3 is made up of 14 amino acids. V lost 2 bases, J lost 6 bases, and 5 bases stayed unmatched. CDR3 nucleotide sequence: TGTGCCAGCAGTTACGACAGGGCTTGGGATACGCAGTATTTT. Its translation: CASSYDRAWDTQYF.